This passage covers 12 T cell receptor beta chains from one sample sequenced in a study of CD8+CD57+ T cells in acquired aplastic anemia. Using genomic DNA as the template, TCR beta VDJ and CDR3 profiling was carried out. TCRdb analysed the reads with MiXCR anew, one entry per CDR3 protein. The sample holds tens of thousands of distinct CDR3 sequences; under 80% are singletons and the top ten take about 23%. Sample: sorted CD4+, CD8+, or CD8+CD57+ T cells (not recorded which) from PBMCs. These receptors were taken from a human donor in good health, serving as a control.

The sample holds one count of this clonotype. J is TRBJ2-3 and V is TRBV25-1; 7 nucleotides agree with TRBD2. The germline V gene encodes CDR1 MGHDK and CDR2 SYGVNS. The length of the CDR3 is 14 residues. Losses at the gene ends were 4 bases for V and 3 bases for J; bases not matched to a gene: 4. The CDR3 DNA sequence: TGTGCCAGCAGTGCGCAGGGAGGGACAGATACGCAGTATTTT. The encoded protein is CASSAQGGTDTQYF.

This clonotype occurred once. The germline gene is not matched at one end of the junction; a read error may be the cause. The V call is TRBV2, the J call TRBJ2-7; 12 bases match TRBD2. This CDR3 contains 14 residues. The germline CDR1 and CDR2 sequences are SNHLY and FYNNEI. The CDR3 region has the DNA TGCGCCAGCAGCCCCCGGACTAGCGGGGACGAGCAGTACTTC. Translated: CASSPRTSGDEQYF. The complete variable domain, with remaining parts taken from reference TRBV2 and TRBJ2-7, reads EPEVTQTPSHQVTQMGQEVILRCVPISNHLYFYWYRQILGQKVEFLVSFYNNEISEKSEIFDDQFSVERPDGSNFTLKIRSTKLEDSAMYFCASSPRTSGDEQYFGPGTRLTVT.

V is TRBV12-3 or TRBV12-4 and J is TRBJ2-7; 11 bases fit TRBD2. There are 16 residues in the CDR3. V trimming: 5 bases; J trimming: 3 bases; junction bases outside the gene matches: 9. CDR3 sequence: CASSPLAGGSYYEQYF. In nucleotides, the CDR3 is TGTGCCAGCAGTCCTTTAGCGGGGGGGTCTTACTACGAGCAGTACTTC.

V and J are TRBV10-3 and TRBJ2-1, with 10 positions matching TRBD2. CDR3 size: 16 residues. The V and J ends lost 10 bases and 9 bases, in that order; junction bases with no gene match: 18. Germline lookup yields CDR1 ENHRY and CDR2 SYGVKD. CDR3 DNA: TGTGCCACCGCTTCCCCCACTCTAGCGGGAGCTCTTGAGCAGTTCTTC. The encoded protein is CATASPTLAGALEQFF.

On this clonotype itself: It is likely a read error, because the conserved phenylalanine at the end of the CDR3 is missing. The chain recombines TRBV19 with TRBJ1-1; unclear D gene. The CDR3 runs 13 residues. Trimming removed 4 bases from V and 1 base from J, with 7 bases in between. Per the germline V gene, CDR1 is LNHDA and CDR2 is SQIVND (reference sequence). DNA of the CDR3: TGTGCCAGTAGTACAGCGAGGAACACTGAAGCTTTCCTT. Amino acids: CASSTARNTEAFL.

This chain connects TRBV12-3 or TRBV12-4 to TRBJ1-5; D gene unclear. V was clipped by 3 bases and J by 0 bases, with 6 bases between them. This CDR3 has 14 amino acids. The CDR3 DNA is TGTGCCAGCAGTTTCGGTCATAGCAATCAGCCCCAGCATTTT. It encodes CASSFGHSNQPQHF.

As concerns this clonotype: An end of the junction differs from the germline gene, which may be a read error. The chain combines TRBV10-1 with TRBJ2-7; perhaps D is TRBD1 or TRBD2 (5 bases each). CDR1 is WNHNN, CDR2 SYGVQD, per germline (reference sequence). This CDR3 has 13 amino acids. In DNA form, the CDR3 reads TGCGCCAGCAGCCGGGGCAATTCCTACGAGCAGTACTTT. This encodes CASSRGNSYEQYF.

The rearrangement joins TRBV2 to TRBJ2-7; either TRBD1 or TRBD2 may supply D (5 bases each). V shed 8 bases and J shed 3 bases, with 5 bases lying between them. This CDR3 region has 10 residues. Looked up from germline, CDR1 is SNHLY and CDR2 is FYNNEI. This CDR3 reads CASGGYEQYF. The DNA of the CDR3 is TGTGCCAGCGGGGGCTACGAGCAGTACTTC.

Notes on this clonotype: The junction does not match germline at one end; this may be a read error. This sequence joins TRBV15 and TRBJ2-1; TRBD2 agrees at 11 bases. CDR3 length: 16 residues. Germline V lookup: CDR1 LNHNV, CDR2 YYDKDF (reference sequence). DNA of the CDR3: TGTGCCAGCAGCGGGGTGCTAGCGGGAGGACACAATGAGCAGTTCTTC. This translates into CASSGVLAGGHNEQFF.

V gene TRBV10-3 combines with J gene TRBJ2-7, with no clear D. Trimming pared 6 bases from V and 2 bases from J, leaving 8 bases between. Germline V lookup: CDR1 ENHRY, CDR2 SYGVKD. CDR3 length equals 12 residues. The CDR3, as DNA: TGTGCCATCAGCACACCTACCTACGAGCAGTACTTC. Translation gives CAISTPTYEQYF.

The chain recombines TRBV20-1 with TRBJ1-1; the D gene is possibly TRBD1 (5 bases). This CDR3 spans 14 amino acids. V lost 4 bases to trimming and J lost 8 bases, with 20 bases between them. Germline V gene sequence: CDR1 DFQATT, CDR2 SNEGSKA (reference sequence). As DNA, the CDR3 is TGCAGTGCTACCCCCACCGCCGGGGGATCCGAAGCTTTCTTT. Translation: CSATPTAGGSEAFF.

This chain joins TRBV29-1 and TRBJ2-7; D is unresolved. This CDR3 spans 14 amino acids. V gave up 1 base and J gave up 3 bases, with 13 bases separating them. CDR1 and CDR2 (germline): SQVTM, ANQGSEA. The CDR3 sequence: CSVEVGPGGYEQYF. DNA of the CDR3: TGCAGCGTTGAAGTCGGACCGGGCGGCTACGAGCAGTACTTC.